This T cell receptor beta chain was recovered during a study of blood T cell repertoires in COVID-19. This CDR3 spans 14 amino acids. V lost 2 bases and J lost 8; bases outside the gene matches: 6. In germline, CDR1 is LNHDA, CDR2 SQIVND (reference sequence). This clone was found a few times. The method was immunoSEQ multiplex PCR; TCRdb's version includes in-frame clones alone and lacks a portion of them. The sample consists of about 140,000 clones, roughly 88% of them appearing once. This receptor was identified in a man aged 55 to 70 with active or convalescent COVID-19. The gene calls are TRBV19 and TRBJ2-1; TRBD2 matches 7 bases. Sample: peripheral blood. CDR3 residues: CASSIRGEGDEQFF. The CDR3 DNA reads as TGTGCCAGTAGTATACGGGGGGAAGGTGATGAGCAGTTCTTC.